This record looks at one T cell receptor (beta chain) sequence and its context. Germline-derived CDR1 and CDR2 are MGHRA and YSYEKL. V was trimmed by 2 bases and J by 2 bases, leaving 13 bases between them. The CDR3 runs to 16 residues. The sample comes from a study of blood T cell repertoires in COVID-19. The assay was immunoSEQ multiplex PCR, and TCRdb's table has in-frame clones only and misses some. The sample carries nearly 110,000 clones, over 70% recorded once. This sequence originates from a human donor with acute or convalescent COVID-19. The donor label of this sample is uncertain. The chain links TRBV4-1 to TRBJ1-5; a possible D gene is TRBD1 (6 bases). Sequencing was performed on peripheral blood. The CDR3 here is CASSQPSRGGNQPQHF. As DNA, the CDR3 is TGCGCCAGCAGCCAACCATCCAGGGGTGGCAATCAGCCCCAGCATTTT.